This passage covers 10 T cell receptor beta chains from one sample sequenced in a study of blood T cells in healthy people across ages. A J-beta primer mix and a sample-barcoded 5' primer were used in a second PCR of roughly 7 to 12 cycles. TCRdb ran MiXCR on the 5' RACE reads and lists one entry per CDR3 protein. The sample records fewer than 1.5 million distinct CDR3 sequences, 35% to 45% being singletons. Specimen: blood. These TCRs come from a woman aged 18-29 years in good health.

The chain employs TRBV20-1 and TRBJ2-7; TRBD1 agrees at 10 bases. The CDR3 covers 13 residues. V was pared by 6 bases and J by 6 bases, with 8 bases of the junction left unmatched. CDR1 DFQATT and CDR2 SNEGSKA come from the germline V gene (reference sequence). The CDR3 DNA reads TGCAGTGCAACCGGGACAGGGGATCTCGAGCAGTACTTC. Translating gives CSATGTGDLEQYF.

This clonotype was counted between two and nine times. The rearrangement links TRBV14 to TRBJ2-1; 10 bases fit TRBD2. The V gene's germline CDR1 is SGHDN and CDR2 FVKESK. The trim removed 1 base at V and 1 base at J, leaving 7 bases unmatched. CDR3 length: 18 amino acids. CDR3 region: CASSQAAGGPRSYNEQFF. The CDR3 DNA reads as TGTGCCAGCAGCCAAGCAGCGGGAGGGCCGAGATCCTACAATGAGCAGTTCTTC.

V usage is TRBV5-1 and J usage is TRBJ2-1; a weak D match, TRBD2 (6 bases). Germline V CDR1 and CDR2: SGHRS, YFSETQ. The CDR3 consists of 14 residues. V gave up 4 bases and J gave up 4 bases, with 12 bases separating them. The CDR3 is CASSPTRKYNEQFF. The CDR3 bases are TGCGCCAGCAGCCCGACTAGAAAATACAATGAGCAGTTCTTC.

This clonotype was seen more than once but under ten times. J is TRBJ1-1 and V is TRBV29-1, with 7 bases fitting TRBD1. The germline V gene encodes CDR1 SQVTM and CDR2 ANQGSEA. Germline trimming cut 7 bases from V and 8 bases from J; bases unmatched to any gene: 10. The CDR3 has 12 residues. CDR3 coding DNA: TGCAGCGCGGGACAGTCAAACTCAGAAGCTTTCTTT. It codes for CSAGQSNSEAFF.

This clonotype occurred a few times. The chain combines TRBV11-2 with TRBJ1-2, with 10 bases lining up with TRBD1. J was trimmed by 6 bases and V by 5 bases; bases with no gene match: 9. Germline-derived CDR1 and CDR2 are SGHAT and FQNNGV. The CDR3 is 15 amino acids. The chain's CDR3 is CASSSRDRGDHGYTF. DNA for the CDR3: TGTGCCAGCAGCAGCCGGGACAGGGGAGACCATGGCTACACCTTC.

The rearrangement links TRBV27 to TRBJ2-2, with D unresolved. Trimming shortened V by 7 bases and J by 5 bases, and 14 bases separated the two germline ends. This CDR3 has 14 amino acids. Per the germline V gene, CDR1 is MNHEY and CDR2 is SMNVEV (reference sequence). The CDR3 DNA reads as TGTGCCAGCAATCCGGGCCCTACAACCGGGGAGCTGTTTTTT. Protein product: CASNPGPTTGELFF.

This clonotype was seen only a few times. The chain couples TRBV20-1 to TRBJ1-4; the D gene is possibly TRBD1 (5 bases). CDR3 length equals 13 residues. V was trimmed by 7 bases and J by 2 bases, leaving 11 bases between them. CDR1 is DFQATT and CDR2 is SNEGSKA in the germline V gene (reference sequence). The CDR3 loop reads CSVTRDTNEKLFF. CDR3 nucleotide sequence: TGCAGTGTTACTAGGGACACTAATGAAAAACTGTTTTTT.

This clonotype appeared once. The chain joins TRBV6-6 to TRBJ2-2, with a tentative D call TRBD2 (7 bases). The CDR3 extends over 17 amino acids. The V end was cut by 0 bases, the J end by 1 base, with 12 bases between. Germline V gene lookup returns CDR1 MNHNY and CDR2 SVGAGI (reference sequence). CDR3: CASSYSRGGVNTGELFF. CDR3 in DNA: TGTGCCAGCAGTTACTCGAGGGGGGGAGTGAACACCGGGGAGCTGTTTTTT.

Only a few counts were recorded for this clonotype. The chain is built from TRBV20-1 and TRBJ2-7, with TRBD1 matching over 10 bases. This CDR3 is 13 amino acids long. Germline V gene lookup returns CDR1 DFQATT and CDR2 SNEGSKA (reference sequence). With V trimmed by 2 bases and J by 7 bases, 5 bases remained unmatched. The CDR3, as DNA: TGCAGTGCTAGAAGGGACAGGGGCTTGGAGCAGTACTTC. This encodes CSARRDRGLEQYF.

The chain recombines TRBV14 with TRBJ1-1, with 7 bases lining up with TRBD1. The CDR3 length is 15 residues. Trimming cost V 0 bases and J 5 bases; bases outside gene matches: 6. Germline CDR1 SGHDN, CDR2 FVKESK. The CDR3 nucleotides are TGTGCCAGCAGCCAAGAGAGGGGGCGCAAGACTGAAGCTTTCTTT. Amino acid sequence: CASSQERGRKTEAFF.